This T cell receptor beta chain was profiled in a study of T-cell memory formation after mild COVID-19. Study in general: The two donors had largely donor-specific TCR clusters. Points from the study as a whole: Cross-reactive memory appears to have joined, as suggested by some responding clones showing up in pre-infection memory. Among clones peaking at day 37 in the second wave, SARS-CoV-2 specificity remained unconfirmed.

TCRdb recomputed calls from the 5' RACE reads with MiXCR, one row per CDR3 protein. The sample has approximately 490,000 distinct CDR3 sequences, about a fifth seen once. As regards this clonotype: Its antigen is unknown.

The sequencing input was PBMCs or a T cell subset sorted from them (not recorded which). This sequence originates from an adult woman who had mild COVID-19 (a few samples of this study predate the infection). Cell type and time point are not known.

CDR3 coding DNA: TGTGCCAGCAGCTCCGTCATCCGGAGGGGGAACACTGAAGCTTTCTTT. Translated, it gives CASSSVIRRGNTEAFF. V is TRBV11-3 and J is TRBJ1-1; possible D gene TRBD1, 5 bases. V lost 4 bases and J 1 base, leaving 16 bases between the germline ends. CDR1 and CDR2 from the germline V gene are SGHNT and YENEEA. The CDR3 runs to 16 residues.